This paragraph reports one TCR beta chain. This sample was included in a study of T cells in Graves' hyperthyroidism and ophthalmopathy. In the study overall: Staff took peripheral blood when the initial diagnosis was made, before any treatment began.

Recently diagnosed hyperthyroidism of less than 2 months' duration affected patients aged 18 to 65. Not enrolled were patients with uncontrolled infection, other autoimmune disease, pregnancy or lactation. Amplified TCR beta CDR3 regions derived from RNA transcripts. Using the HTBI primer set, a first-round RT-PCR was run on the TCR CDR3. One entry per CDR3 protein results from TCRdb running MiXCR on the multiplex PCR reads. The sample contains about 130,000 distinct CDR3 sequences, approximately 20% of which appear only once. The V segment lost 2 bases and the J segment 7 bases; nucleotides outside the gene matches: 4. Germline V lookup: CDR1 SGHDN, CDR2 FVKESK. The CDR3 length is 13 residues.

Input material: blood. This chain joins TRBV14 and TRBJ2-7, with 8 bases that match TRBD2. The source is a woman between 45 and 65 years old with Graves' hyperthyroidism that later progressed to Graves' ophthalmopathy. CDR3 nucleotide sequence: TGTGCCAGCAGCCAACACCCGGGAGGGGAGCAGTACTTC. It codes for CASSQHPGGEQYF.